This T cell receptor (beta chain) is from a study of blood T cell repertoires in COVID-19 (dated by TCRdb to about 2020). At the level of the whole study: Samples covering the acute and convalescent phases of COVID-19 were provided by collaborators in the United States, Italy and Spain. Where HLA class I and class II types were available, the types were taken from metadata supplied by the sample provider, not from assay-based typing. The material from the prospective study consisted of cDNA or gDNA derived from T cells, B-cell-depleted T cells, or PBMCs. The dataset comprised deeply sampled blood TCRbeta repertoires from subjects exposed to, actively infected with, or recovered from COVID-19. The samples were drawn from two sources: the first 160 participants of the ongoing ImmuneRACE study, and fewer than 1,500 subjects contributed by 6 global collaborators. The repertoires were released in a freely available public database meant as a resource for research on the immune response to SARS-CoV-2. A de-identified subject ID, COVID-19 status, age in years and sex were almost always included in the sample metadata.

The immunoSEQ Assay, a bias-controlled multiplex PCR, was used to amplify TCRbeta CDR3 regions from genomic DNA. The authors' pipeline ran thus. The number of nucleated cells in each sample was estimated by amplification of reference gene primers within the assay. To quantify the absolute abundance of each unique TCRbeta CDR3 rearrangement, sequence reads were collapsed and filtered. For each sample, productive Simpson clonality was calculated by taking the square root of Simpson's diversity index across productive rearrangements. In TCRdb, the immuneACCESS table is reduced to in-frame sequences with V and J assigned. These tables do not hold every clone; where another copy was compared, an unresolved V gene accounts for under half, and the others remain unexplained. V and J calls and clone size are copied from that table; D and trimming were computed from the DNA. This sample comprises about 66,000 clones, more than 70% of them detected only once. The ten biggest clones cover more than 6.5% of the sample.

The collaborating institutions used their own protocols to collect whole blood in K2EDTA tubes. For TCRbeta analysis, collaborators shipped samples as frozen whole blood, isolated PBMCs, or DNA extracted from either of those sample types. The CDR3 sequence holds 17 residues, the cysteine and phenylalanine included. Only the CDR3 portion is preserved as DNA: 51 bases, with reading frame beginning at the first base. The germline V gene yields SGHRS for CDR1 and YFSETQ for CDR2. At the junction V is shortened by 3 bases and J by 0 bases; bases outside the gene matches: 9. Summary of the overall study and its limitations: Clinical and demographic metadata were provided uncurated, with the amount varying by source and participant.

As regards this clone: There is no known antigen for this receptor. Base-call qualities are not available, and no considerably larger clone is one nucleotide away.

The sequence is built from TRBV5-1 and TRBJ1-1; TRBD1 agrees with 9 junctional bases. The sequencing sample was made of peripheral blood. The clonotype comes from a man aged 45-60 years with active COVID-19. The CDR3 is CASSSAGTGFMNTEAFF. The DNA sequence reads TGCGCCAGCAGCTCGGCCGGGACAGGGTTTATGAACACTGAAGCTTTCTTT.